This T cell receptor (beta chain) emerged from a study of shared clonotypes between healthy human individuals. Whole-study findings and limits: The small donor group covered limited genetic and exposure diversity. Generation probability values for non-shared clonotypes were lower than those for clonotypes shared by all four donors.

Positively selected for CCR7, the CD45RO-negative cells used as naive CD8 cells excluded terminally differentiated effector memory CD45RA+ cells. Looked up from germline, CDR1 is SGHTA and CDR2 is FQGNSA. The CDR3 covers 14 residues. V gave up 5 bases and J gave up 3 bases, with 8 bases separating them. As handled by the study authors: In the immunoSEQ data, sequences were junction-only and lacked quality scores, so filtering differed. Data came from immunoSEQ multiplex PCR; TCRdb stores just in-frame clones and leaves some out. The V and J calls and clone size were taken over from that table, and D and trimming were inferred from the DNA. Found here are millions of clones, about 95% of them singletons; the top ten hold roughly 1%. In regard to this clone: The antigen remains unidentified.

The clonotype comes from a man in his late teens or twenties in good health. Sequencing was performed on naive CD8+ T cells sorted from blood. The V call is TRBV7-2, the J call TRBJ1-6; D not resolved. CDR3 protein: CASSTSSYNSPLHF. DNA of the CDR3: TGTGCCAGCAGCACTAGTAGCTATAATTCACCCCTCCACTTT.